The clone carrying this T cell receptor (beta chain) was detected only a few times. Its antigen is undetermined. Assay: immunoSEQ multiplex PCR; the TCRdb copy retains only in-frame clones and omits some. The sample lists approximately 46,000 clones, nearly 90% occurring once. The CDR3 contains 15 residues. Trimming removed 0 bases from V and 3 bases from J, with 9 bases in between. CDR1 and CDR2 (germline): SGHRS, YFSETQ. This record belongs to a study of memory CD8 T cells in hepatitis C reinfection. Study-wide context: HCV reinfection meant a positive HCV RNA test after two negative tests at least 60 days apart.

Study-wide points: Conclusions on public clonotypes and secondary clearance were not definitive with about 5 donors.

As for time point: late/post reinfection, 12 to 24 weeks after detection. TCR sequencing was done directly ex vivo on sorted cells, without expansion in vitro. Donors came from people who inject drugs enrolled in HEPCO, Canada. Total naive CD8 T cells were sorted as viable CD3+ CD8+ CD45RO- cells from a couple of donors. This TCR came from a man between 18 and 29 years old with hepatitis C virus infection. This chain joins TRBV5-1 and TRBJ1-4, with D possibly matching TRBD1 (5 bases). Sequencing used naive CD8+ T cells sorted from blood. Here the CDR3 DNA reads TGCGCCAGCAGCTTGGCCCAAGGGGCTAATGAAAAACTGTTTTTT. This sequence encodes CASSLAQGANEKLFF.